The next 26 T cell receptor beta chains were all read from a single sample in a study of CD8+CD57+ T cells in acquired aplastic anemia. TCR beta VDJ and CDR3 were profiled, and genomic DNA was the template. MiXCR, applied by TCRdb to the reads, yields one record per CDR3 protein. The data hold some 190,000 distinct CDR3 sequences, with 50% to 55% observed a single time. Sequenced material: sorted CD4+, CD8+, or CD8+CD57+ T cells (not recorded which) from PBMCs. Receptors originate from a human donor in good health, serving as a control.

This clonotype was seen at least ten times. V usage is TRBV29-1 and J usage is TRBJ2-1; D might be TRBD1 (6 bases). Germline loops: CDR1 SQVTM, CDR2 ANQGSEA. Trimming cost V 4 bases and J 3 bases, with 16 bases left between them. This CDR3 is built from 15 residues. This CDR3 reads CSVGGPRSYYNEQFF. In DNA form, the CDR3 reads TGCAGCGTTGGGGGGCCTAGGTCCTACTACAATGAGCAGTTCTTC.

This clonotype has more than one count but fewer than ten. This chain joins TRBV28 and TRBJ1-6; 7 nucleotides align to TRBD1. The J segment lost 6 bases and the V segment lost 8 bases, leaving 16 bases of the junction unmatched. Germline V lookup: CDR1 MDHEN, CDR2 SYDVKM. The CDR3 contains 17 residues. DNA for the CDR3: TGTGCCAGCGGGCCTATACGGAGGACAGGTCTTAATTCACCCCTCCACTTT. Encoded protein: CASGPIRRTGLNSPLHF. Together with reference TRBV28 and TRBJ1-6, the CDR3 gives the full variable domain: DVKVTQSSRYLVKRTGEKVFLECVQDMDHENMFWYRQDPGLGLRLIYFSYDVKMKEKGDIPEGYSVSREKKERFSLILESASTNQTSMYLCASGPIRRTGLNSPLHFGNGTRLTVT.

This rearrangement joins TRBV9 to TRBJ1-1; D unclear. CDR1 SGDLS and CDR2 YYNGEE come from the germline V gene. The CDR3 is 14 residues long. The germline V and J ends were trimmed by 0 bases and 8 bases, with 14 bases remaining between them. The CDR3 coding sequence is TGTGCCAGCAGCGTAGTAAGGGTGCCCTCCGAAGCTTTCTTT. This encodes CASSVVRVPSEAFF.

This chain connects TRBV24-1 to TRBJ2-3; D is possibly TRBD1 or TRBD2 (5 bases each). Between the trimmed V and J ends, which lost 10 bases and 2 bases, there was a span of 12 bases. The germline CDR1 and CDR2 sequences are KGHDR and SFDVKD. This CDR3 has 13 residues. Here the CDR3 DNA reads TGTGCCACTTGGGGACGGAACACAGATACGCAGTATTTT. Protein: CATWGRNTDTQYF.

V and J are TRBV6-7 and TRBJ2-7; D remains ambiguous. TRBV6-7 carries the ORF label, with uncertain function. Trimming shortened V by 2 bases and J by 0 bases, and 14 bases separated the two germline ends. The CDR3 consists of 16 residues. CDR3 amino acids: CASSYRSSRSSYEQYF. The CDR3 bases are TGTGCCAGCAGTTACCGGAGCAGTCGTAGCTCCTACGAGCAGTACTTC.

The rearrangement links TRBV2 to TRBJ1-5; TRBD1 agrees at 8 bases. CDR1 SNHLY and CDR2 FYNNEI come from the germline V gene. The trim removed 3 bases at V and 2 bases at J, leaving 6 bases unmatched. This CDR3 has 16 residues. The CDR3 coding sequence is TGTGCCAGCAGTGAGAGATTGACAGGGGGCAATCAGCCCCAGCATTTT. Residues: CASSERLTGGNQPQHF. Based on the CDR3 plus reference TRBV2 and TRBJ1-5, the full variable domain is EPEVTQTPSHQVTQMGQEVILRCVPISNHLYFYWYRQILGQKVEFLVSFYNNEISEKSEIFDDQFSVERPDGSNFTLKIRSTKLEDSAMYFCASSERLTGGNQPQHFGDGTRLSIL.

The table lists this clonotype with a few counts. This chain links TRBV28 with TRBJ1-2, with a weak D call TRBD1 (6 bases). This CDR3 comprises 17 residues. CDR1 and CDR2 from the germline V gene are MDHEN and SYDVKM. V dropped 3 bases and J dropped 2 bases, with 19 bases sitting between them. The CDR3 DNA reads as TGTGCCAGCAGTTTTTATGTGGTCCAGGGGCAAAACTATGGCTACACCTTC. It translates to CASSFYVVQGQNYGYTF.

This clonotype was picked up a small number of times. The J gene is TRBJ2-7, the V gene TRBV7-3; D is unresolved. The CDR3 totals 19 residues. CDR1 and CDR2 (germline): SGHTA, FQGTGA. V lost 0 bases to trimming and J lost 0 bases, with 21 bases between them. The CDR3 is CASSLTPGQPPPLSYEQYF. The CDR3 DNA reads TGTGCCAGCAGCTTAACCCCGGGCCAGCCCCCCCCCCTCTCCTACGAGCAGTACTTC.

The count of this clonotype is one. V is TRBV7-6 and J is TRBJ1-6, with a weak D call TRBD1 (6 bases). Per the germline V gene, CDR1 is SGHVS and CDR2 is FNYEAQ. The CDR3 sequence is 18 residues long. V was clipped by 0 bases and J by 6 bases, with 18 bases between them. The CDR3: CASSLALRGGRGNSPLHF. The CDR3, as DNA: TGTGCCAGCAGCTTAGCGCTACGAGGGGGGCGCGGTAATTCACCCCTCCACTTT.

The rearrangement joins TRBV7-2 to TRBJ2-2; D unclear. V lost 3 bases and J lost 3, with 8 bases in between. CDR3 size: 14 residues. In germline, CDR1 is SGHTA, CDR2 FQGNSA. Written as DNA, the CDR3 is TGTGCCAGCAGCTTTCTCCGGGACACCGGGGAGCTGTTTTTT. The encoded protein is CASSFLRDTGELFF.

Concerning this clonotype itself: Here the CDR3 omits its conserved ending phenylalanine or tryptophan, so a read error is the likely source. This chain joins TRBV2 and TRBJ1-3; D ambiguous. Trimming pared 5 bases from V and 4 bases from J, leaving 3 bases between. From germline, CDR1 is SNHLY and CDR2 FYNNEI. The CDR3 is 11 amino acids. This CDR3 is CASSSGNTIYL. As DNA, the CDR3 is TGTGCCAGCAGTTCGGGAAACACCATATATCTT.

The chain uses TRBV7-2 and TRBJ2-7; 8 bases line up with TRBD1. The germline CDR1 and CDR2 sequences are SGHTA and FQGNSA. This CDR3 comprises 14 residues. V was pared by 5 bases and J by 3 bases, with 6 bases of the junction left unmatched. CDR3 amino acids: CASSTRTGNYEQYF. For the CDR3, the DNA is TGTGCCAGCAGCACTCGGACAGGGAACTACGAGCAGTACTTC.

The V call is TRBV24-1, the J call TRBJ1-5; 11 bases agree with TRBD1. The CDR3 is 18 residues long. Germline CDR1 KGHDR, CDR2 SFDVKD. V lost 0 bases to trimming and J lost 5 bases; unmatched junction nucleotides: 8. The CDR3 DNA reads TGTGCCACCAGTGATTTGCCGAGCGGGACAGGGGGTGATCAGCCCCAGCATTTT. It translates to CATSDLPSGTGGDQPQHF.

This clonotype was seen only once. This chain uses TRBV10-3 with TRBJ1-1; possibly TRBD1 for D (6 bases). With 7 bases removed from V and 3 bases from J, the gap between germline ends came to 12 bases. CDR1 is ENHRY and CDR2 is SYGVKD in the germline V gene. This CDR3 is 13 amino acids long. CDR3 protein: CAIMNREDTEAFF. The CDR3 DNA follows: TGTGCCATCATGAACAGGGAGGACACTGAAGCTTTCTTT.

At least ten counts were recorded for this clonotype. This chain joins TRBV12-3 or TRBV12-4 and TRBJ1-2, with a weak D call TRBD1 (5 bases). V shed 1 base and J shed 10 bases, with 10 bases lying between them. This CDR3 contains 12 residues. This CDR3 reads CASSLDPGPYTF. The CDR3 nucleotides are TGTGCCAGCAGTTTAGATCCGGGGCCCTACACCTTC.

This rearrangement joins TRBV7-9 to TRBJ2-3; possible D gene TRBD2, 5 bases. V lost 5 bases to trimming and J lost 2 bases, with 14 bases between them. This CDR3 contains 15 residues. Germline values: CDR1 SEHNR, CDR2 FQNEAQ (reference sequence). CDR3 in DNA: TGTGCCAGCAGCCCACTAGGGTCCCTCACAGATACGCAGTATTTT. It encodes CASSPLGSLTDTQYF.

V is TRBV9 and J is TRBJ2-2; D call uncertain. CDR1 and CDR2 from the germline V gene are SGDLS and YYNGEE. The V gene lost 0 bases and the J gene lost 1 base, with 7 bases spanning the gap. CDR3 length: 15 amino acids. CDR3 sequence reads: CASSVVPENTGELFF. The CDR3 DNA is TGTGCCAGCAGCGTAGTGCCCGAGAACACCGGGGAGCTGTTTTTT.

This clonotype was seen a handful of times. This could be a read error, since a much larger clone is one nucleotide away. The CDR3 protein is CASGQDRQPGAAFF. The CDR3 DNA is TGCGCCAGCGGCCAAGATCGACAGCCGGGAGCAGCTTTCTTT. The gene calls are TRBV4-1 and TRBJ1-1; perhaps TRBD1 as D (5 bases). The CDR3 runs 14 residues. Germline loops: CDR1 MGHRA, CDR2 YSYEKL.

The gene calls are TRBV20-1 and TRBJ2-5; TRBD2 matches at 7 bases. With V trimmed by 5 bases and J by 3 bases, 6 bases remained unmatched. CDR3 length equals 13 residues. The germline CDR1 and CDR2 sequences are DFQATT and SNEGSKA (reference sequence). In nucleotides, the CDR3 is TGCAGTGCTCCCCGGGGAGGGGAAGAGACCCAGTACTTC. This translates into CSAPRGGEETQYF.

This clonotype was seen ten or more times. This rearrangement joins TRBV7-9 to TRBJ1-1; the match to TRBD1 covers 7 bases. Trimming removed 5 bases from V and 3 bases from J; junction bases left unmatched: 3. Germline lookup yields CDR1 SEHNR and CDR2 FQNEAQ (reference sequence). The CDR3 has 13 amino acids. The CDR3 DNA sequence: TGTGCCAGCAGCCCCAGGGGGGACACTGAAGCTTTCTTT. Amino acid sequence: CASSPRGDTEAFF.

The rearrangement uses TRBV19 and TRBJ2-4; 9 bases align to TRBD2. Germline loops: CDR1 LNHDA, CDR2 SQIVND (reference sequence). This CDR3 region has 15 residues. V dropped 8 bases and J dropped 1; count of bases not matched to a gene: 6. In DNA form, the CDR3 reads TGTGCCAGTCACATAGCGGGAGCGGCCAAAAACATTCAGTACTTC. It is translated as CASHIAGAAKNIQYF.

The chain joins TRBV7-3 to TRBJ2-5, with 7 bases that match TRBD2. The DNA matches TRBJ2-7 better at its end, which makes the J call doubtful. This CDR3 has 16 residues. The germline V gene has CDR1 SGHTA and CDR2 FQGTGA. The CDR3 sequence is CASSLAGGRAFDEQYF. The CDR3 DNA reads as TGTGCCAGCAGCCTCGCTGGTGGGAGGGCCTTTGACGAGCAGTACTTC.

This clonotype has just a few counts. The chain recombines TRBV6-2 or TRBV6-3 with TRBJ2-1; D gene ambiguous. Germline CDR1 MNHEY, CDR2 SVGEGT. The CDR3 consists of 15 residues. The V end lost 4 bases, the J end lost 0 bases, and 10 bases lay between the germline ends. CDR3 coding DNA: TGTGCCAGCAGTTGGTCCGAGAACTCCTACAATGAGCAGTTCTTC. Translated, it gives CASSWSENSYNEQFF.

Only one count was recorded for this clonotype. This chain connects TRBV10-2 to TRBJ2-6, with 7 bases fitting TRBD1. CDR1 and CDR2 (germline): WSHSY, SAAADI. The trim removed 7 bases at V and 8 bases at J, leaving 8 bases unmatched. This CDR3 has 14 residues. In DNA, the CDR3 is TGCGCCAGCACCACAGGGGAAGTGACCAACGTCCTGACTTTC. Protein: CASTTGEVTNVLTF.

V usage is TRBV19 and J usage is TRBJ1-5, with D perhaps matching TRBD1 (6 bases). The ends were cut back, 5 bases at V and 2 bases at J, with 13 bases in the middle. This CDR3 has 15 amino acids. Looked up from germline, CDR1 is LNHDA and CDR2 is SQIVND (reference sequence). This CDR3 reads CASSPQGRGNQPQHF. The CDR3 nucleotides read TGTGCCAGTAGTCCCCAGGGGAGAGGCAATCAGCCCCAGCATTTT.

The CDR3 DNA reads as TGTGCCAGTACGAACGCGGACAGGGGAGGGCAGGGGGCCGCTGGGGCCAACGTCCTGACTTTC. Residues: CASTNADRGGQGAAGANVLTF. The chain is built from TRBV19 and TRBJ2-6, with 9 bases fitting TRBD1. Germline-derived CDR1 and CDR2 are LNHDA and SQIVND (reference sequence). This CDR3 has 21 amino acids. V was clipped by 7 bases and J by 2 bases; unmatched bases: 21. Full variable domain (missing parts from reference TRBV19 and TRBJ2-6): DGGITQSPKYLFRKEGQNVTLSCEQNLNHDAMYWYRQDPGQGLRLIYYSQIVNDFQKGDIAEGYSVSREKKESFPLTVTSAQKNPTAFYLCASTNADRGGQGAAGANVLTFGAGSRLTVL.